The clone carrying this TCR beta chain showed up many times. Its antigen is still unknown. This sample was included in a study of regulatory T cells in long-lasting Graves disease. The study's findings and limits: TCR diversity was lower in persistent than newly diagnosed Graves' disease. Patients with persistent disease showed a bias toward TRBV28, TRBJ1-2 and TRBJ2-5.

CDR3 length: 14 residues. V was clipped by 0 bases and J by 1 base, with 6 bases between them. Germline CDR1 LGHDT, CDR2 YNNKEL (reference sequence). Sample time point: newly diagnosed GD, antithyroid drugs for less than 3 months. RNA extracted from PBMCs served as the sequencing template. With iRepertoire HTBI primers and Arm-PCR of CDR3 regions, TCR beta libraries were built. TCRdb re-called the multiplex PCR reads with MiXCR, one entry per CDR3 protein. The table shows approximately 440,000 distinct CDR3 sequences, with 15% to 20% occurring only once. In addition, the sample was reused for a study of T cells in Graves' hyperthyroidism and ophthalmopathy.

The chain recombines TRBV3-1 with TRBJ1-1, with D hard to call. Sequenced material: peripheral blood mononuclear cells (PBMCs), taken at new diagnosis, from a patient treated with antithyroid drugs. The sequence derives from a man in his forties with Graves disease. This chain's CDR3 is CASSQDGRNTEAFF. In DNA, the CDR3 is TGTGCCAGCAGCCAAGATGGTAGGAACACTGAAGCTTTCTTT.